This T cell receptor beta chain was obtained from a study of CD8 T cells in ankylosing spondylitis. Trimming took 4 bases from V and 3 from J; bases not matched to a gene: 11. CDR1 is KGHDR and CDR2 is SFDVKD in the germline V gene. This CDR3 has 16 residues. MiXCR, run by TCRdb on the 5' RACE reads, gives a single entry per CDR3 protein. The data show under 300,000 distinct CDR3 sequences, 9.5% to 12% seen once. The table lists this clonotype with a few counts. Sequencing was carried out using blood, either unsorted or a sorted T cell fraction (not recorded which). The clonotype was recovered from a male donor with ankylosing spondylitis or in good health (not recorded which). V and J are TRBV24-1 and TRBJ2-7; 7 nucleotides align to TRBD2. CDR3 residues: CATSEHRAGLSYEQYF. The CDR3 DNA is TGTGCCACCAGTGAGCACAGAGCGGGACTGAGCTACGAGCAGTACTTC.